One and the same sample provided the 12 T cell receptor beta chains below, sequenced in a study of blood T cell repertoires in COVID-19 (dated by TCRdb to the early 2020s). Library method: the immunoSEQ multiplex PCR assay. What TCRdb holds here is the immuneACCESS table cut down to in-frame rearrangements. Part of the clones is not present; checked against another copy, under half of the missing clones reflect an unresolved V gene, and the others are unexplained. The sample yields hundreds of thousands of clones; about 94% were counted once. 0.82% of the sample comes from the top ten. Sequencing input: peripheral blood. The source of these receptors is a man aged 55-75 years with COVID-19, enrolled during active disease.

The chain has TRBV6-5 and TRBJ2-7; 7 bases map to TRBD1. CDR1 MNHEY and CDR2 SVGAGI come from the germline V gene. CDR3 length equals 14 residues. With V trimmed by 6 bases and J by 5 bases, 10 bases remained unmatched. The CDR3 DNA is TGTGCCAGCAGCCGGGACAGAAAAACCCACGAGCAGTACTTC. This encodes CASSRDRKTHEQYF.

The gene calls are TRBV11-2 and TRBJ2-7; 12 bases line up with TRBD2. The CDR3 consists of 15 residues. Trimming removed 8 bases from V and 0 bases from J; junction bases left unmatched: 5. Germline V CDR1 and CDR2: SGHAT, FQNNGV. The CDR3: CASELAGGSSYEQYF. The CDR3 nucleotides are TGTGCCAGCGAACTAGCGGGAGGTAGCTCCTACGAGCAGTACTTC.

The chain recombines TRBV5-8 with TRBJ2-7; tentative D call: TRBD1 (5 bases). Germline assignment: CDR1 SGHTS and CDR2 YDEGEE. Trimming took 0 bases from V and 1 from J, leaving 14 bases between them. This CDR3 contains 16 residues. CDR3: CASSLGYRPVSYEQYF. In DNA, the CDR3 is TGTGCCAGCAGCTTGGGGTACAGGCCCGTGTCCTACGAGCAGTACTTC.

This clone was seen a single time. V is TRBV7-2 and J is TRBJ1-2; 9 bases are a match to TRBD1. The V gene end was trimmed by 3 bases and the J gene end by 8 bases; junction bases not matched to a gene: 10. This CDR3 region has 15 residues. CDR1 is SGHTA, CDR2 FQGNSA, per germline. The CDR3 loop reads CASSFRWDRAKGYTF. For the CDR3, the DNA is TGTGCCAGCAGCTTTAGGTGGGACAGGGCTAAGGGCTACACCTTC.

The chain is built from TRBV9 and TRBJ2-1, with D maybe TRBD2 (6 bases). CDR3 size: 15 residues. V was clipped by 3 bases and J by 9 bases, with 19 bases between them. CDR1 is SGDLS and CDR2 is YYNGEE in the germline V gene. As DNA, the CDR3 is TGTGCCAGCAGCGCCGCTAGCGCCGCCGTAGGTGAGCAGTTCTTC. Residues: CASSAASAAVGEQFF.

This clone was seen more than once but under ten times. This sequence joins TRBV9 and TRBJ2-3; D perhaps matches TRBD2 (6 bases). Germline V CDR1 and CDR2: SGDLS, YYNGEE. The CDR3 totals 15 residues. The V gene lost 1 base and the J gene lost 0 bases, with 9 bases spanning the gap. CDR3 sequence: CASSVLGTSTDTQYF. CDR3 nucleotide sequence: TGTGCCAGCAGCGTACTTGGGACTAGCACAGATACGCAGTATTTT.

The chain employs TRBV24-1 and TRBJ1-5, with D possibly being TRBD1 (6 bases). The CDR3 runs 16 residues. The V gene lost 3 bases and the J gene lost 2 bases, with 13 bases spanning the gap. CDR1 and CDR2 from the germline V gene are KGHDR and SFDVKD. The CDR3 DNA is TGTGCCACCAGTGATGGGGCAGGGGCCGGCAATCAGCCCCAGCATTTT. It is translated as CATSDGAGAGNQPQHF.

The CDR3 here is CASSSRTARYQETQYF. For the CDR3, the DNA is TGTGCCAGCAGTTCTCGGACAGCTAGGTACCAAGAGACCCAGTACTTC. V usage is TRBV28 and J usage is TRBJ2-5; D may be TRBD1 (6 bases). CDR3 length: 16 residues. Trimming stripped 4 bases from V and 0 bases from J, with 15 bases between. Germline V gives CDR1 MDHEN, CDR2 SYDVKM.

The genes are TRBV14 and TRBJ1-3; D not certain. Germline V CDR1 and CDR2: SGHDN, FVKESK. The V and J ends lost 10 bases and 0 bases respectively, with 10 bases between them. The length of the CDR3 is 13 residues. The CDR3 DNA is TGTGCCACCTCGTCTAACTCTGGAAACACCATATATTTT. Translating gives CATSSNSGNTIYF.

This clone has just one count. This rearrangement joins TRBV5-1 to TRBJ1-5; D is perhaps TRBD1 (5 bases). CDR1 is SGHRS, CDR2 YFSETQ, per germline. CDR3 length: 15 amino acids. V lost 4 bases and J 1 base, leaving 12 bases between the germline ends. DNA of the CDR3: TGCGCCAGCAGCCCGTACGGGGGGAGCAATCAGCCCCAGCATTTT. The encoded protein is CASSPYGGSNQPQHF.

This chain links TRBV4-1 with TRBJ2-1, with 7 positions matching TRBD2. The CDR3 runs 15 residues. The trim removed 5 bases at V and 4 bases at J, leaving 8 bases unmatched. The germline CDR1 and CDR2 sequences are MGHRA and YSYEKL. Here the CDR3 reads CASSGRLAEYNEQFF. CDR3 DNA: TGCGCCAGCAGCGGCCGGCTAGCGGAGTACAATGAGCAGTTCTTC.

The genes are TRBV18 and TRBJ1-1; maybe TRBD1 (5 bases). Germline-derived CDR1 and CDR2 are KGHSH and LQKENI. The V end was cut by 2 bases, the J end by 5 bases, with 18 bases between. This CDR3 has 16 amino acids. Written as DNA, the CDR3 is TGTGCCAGCTCACCATCCCTGGGGGGGGGAGTAACTGAAGCTTTCTTT. Its translation: CASSPSLGGGVTEAFF.